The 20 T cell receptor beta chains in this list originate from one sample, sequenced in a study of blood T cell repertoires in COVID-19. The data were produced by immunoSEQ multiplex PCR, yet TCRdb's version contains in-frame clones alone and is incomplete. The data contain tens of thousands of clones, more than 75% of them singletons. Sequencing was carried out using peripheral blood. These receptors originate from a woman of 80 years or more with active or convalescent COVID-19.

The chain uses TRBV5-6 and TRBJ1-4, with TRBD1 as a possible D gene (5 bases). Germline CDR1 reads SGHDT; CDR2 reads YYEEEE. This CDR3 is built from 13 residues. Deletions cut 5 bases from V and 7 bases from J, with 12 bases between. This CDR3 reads CASRRGGIEKLFF. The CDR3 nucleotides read TGTGCCAGCAGAAGGGGCGGAATTGAAAAACTGTTTTTT.

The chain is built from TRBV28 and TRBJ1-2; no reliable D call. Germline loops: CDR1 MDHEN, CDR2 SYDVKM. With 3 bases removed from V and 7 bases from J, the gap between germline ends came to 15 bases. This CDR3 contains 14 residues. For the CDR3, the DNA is TGTGCCAGCAGTTTGGCGGGGAATCAGGCTGGCTACACCTTC. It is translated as CASSLAGNQAGYTF.

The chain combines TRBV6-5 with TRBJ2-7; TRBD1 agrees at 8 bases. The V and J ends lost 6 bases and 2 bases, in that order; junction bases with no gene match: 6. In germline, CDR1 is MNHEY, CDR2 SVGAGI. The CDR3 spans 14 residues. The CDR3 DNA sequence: TGTGCCAGCAGAGACCCAGGGGGCGCCTACGAGCAGTACTTC. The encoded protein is CASRDPGGAYEQYF.

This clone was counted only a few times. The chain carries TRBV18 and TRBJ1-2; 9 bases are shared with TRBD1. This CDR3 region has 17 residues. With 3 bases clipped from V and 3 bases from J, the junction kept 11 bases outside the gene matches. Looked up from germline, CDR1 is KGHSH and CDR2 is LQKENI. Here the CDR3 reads CASSPASRGQGDYGYTF. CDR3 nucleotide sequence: TGTGCCAGCTCACCTGCCTCGCGGGGACAGGGAGACTATGGCTACACCTTC.

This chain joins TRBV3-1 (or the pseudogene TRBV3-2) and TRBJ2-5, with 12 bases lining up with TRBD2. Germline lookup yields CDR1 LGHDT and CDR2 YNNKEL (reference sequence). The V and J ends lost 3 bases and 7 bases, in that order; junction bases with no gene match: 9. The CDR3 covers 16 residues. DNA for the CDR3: TGTGCCAGCAGCCATCCCCTAGCGGGGGGGCCCGGGACCCAGTACTTC. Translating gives CASSHPLAGGPGTQYF.

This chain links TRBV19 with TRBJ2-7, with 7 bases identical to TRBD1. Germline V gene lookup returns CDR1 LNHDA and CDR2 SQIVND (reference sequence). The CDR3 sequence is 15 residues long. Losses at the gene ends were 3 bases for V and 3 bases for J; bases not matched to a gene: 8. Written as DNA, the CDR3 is TGTGCCAGTAGTATTGGGACAGCTATATTCTACGAGCAGTACTTC. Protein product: CASSIGTAIFYEQYF.

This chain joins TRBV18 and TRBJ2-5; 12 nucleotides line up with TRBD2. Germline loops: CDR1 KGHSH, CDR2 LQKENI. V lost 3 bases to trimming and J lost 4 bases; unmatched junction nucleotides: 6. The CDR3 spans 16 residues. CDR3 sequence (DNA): TGTGCCAGCTCACCGAAACTAGCGGGGGGACCAGAGACCCAGTACTTC. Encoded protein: CASSPKLAGGPETQYF.

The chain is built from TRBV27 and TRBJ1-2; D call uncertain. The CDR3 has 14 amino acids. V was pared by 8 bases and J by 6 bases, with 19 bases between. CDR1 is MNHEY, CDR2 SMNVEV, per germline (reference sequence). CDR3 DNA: TGTGCCAGCGGGCTCCTGGGAGGTGGGAATGGCTACACCTTC. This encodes CASGLLGGGNGYTF.

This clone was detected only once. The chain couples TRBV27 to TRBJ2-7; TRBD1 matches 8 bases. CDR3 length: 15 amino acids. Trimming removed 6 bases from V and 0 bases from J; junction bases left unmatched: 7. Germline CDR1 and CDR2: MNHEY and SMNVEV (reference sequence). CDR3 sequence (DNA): TGTGCCAGCAGACAAGGGACAGGAAACTCCTACGAGCAGTACTTC. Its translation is CASRQGTGNSYEQYF.

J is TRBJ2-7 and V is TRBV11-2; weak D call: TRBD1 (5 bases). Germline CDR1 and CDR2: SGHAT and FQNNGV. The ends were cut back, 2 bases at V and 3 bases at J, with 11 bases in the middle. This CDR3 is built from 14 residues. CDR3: CASSLNRINYEQYF. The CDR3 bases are TGTGCCAGCAGCTTAAACAGGATAAACTACGAGCAGTACTTC.

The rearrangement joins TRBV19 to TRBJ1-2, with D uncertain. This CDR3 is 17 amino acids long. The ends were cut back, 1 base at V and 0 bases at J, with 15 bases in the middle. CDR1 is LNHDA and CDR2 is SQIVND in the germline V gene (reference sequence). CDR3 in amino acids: CASSIVGAGLTNYGYTF. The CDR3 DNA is TGTGCCAGTAGTATAGTGGGCGCCGGACTGACTAACTATGGCTACACCTTC.

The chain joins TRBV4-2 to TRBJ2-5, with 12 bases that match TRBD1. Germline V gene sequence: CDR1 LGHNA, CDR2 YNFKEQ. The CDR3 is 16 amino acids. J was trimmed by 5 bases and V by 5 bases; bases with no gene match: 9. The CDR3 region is CASSSPGTGGAETQYF. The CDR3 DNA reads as TGTGCCAGCAGCTCTCCCGGGACAGGGGGCGCGGAGACCCAGTACTTC.

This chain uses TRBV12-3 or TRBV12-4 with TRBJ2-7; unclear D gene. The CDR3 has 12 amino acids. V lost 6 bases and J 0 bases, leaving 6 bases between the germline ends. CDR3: CASSPSSYEQYF. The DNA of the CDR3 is TGTGCCAGCAGCCCCAGCTCCTACGAGCAGTACTTC.

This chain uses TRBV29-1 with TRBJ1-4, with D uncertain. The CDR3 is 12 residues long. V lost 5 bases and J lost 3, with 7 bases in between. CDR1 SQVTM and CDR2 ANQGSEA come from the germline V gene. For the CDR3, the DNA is TGCAGCGTTCTTGGGCCTAATGAAAAACTGTTTTTT. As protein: CSVLGPNEKLFF.

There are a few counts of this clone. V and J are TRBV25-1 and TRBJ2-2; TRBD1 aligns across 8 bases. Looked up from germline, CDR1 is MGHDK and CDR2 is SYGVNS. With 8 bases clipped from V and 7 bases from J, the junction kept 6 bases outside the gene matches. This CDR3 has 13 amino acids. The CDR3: CASVGRGLGELFF. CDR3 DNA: TGTGCCAGCGTGGGCAGGGGGCTCGGGGAGCTGTTTTTT.

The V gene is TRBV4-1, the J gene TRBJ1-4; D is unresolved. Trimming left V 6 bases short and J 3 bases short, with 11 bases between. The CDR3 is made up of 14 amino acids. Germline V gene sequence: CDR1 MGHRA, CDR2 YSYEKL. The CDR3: CASRPQLSNEKLFF. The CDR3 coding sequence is TGCGCCAGCAGACCACAGCTATCTAATGAAAAACTGTTTTTT.

The DNA for the CDR3 is TGTGCCAGCAGTTACTCTGGAGAGAATCAGCCCCAGCATTTT. Translated: CASSYSGENQPQHF. The chain carries TRBV6-5 and TRBJ1-5; unclear D gene. V was clipped by 0 bases and J by 4 bases, with 7 bases between them. The CDR3 spans 14 residues. The V gene's germline CDR1 is MNHEY and CDR2 SVGAGI.

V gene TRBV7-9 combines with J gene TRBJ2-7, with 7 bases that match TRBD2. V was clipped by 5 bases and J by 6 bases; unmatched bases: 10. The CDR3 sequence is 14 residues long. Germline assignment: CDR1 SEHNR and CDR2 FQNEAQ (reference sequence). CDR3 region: CASSPGLGQCEQYF. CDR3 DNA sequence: TGTGCCAGCAGCCCTGGACTAGGGCAGTGCGAGCAGTACTTC.

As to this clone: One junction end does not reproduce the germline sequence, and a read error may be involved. The CDR3 region is CASSISGLYSNQPQHF. The CDR3 DNA is TGTGCCAGCAGTATATCGGGACTCTATAGCAATCAGCCCCAGCATTTT. The chain joins TRBV27 to TRBJ1-5, with D possibly TRBD1 on 5 matching bases. The CDR3 loop spans 16 amino acids. Germline CDR1 is MNHEY and CDR2 is SMNVEV (reference sequence).

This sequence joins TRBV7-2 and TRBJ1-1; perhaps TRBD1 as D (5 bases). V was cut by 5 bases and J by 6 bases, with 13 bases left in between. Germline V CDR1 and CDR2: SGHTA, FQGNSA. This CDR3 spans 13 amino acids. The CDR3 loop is CASSTRRTSEAFF. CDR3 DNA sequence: TGTGCCAGCAGCACGCGCCGGACATCTGAAGCTTTCTTT.